Below, 8 T cell receptor beta chains from the same sample are listed, as sequenced in a study of blood T cell repertoires in COVID-19 (dated by TCRdb to about 2020). The library relied on the immunoSEQ multiplex PCR assay. Drawn from immuneACCESS, this table holds only the in-frame rearrangements with V and J called that TCRdb kept. Clones are partly lost; checked studies trace under half to an unresolved V gene and leave the rest unexplained. Here the sample has some 380,000 clones; 81% occur a single time. Jointly, the top ten make up about 1.2% of the sample. What was sequenced was peripheral blood. All receptors come from a human donor with acute or convalescent COVID-19. The donor label of this sample is uncertain.

The chain carries TRBV10-2 and TRBJ2-7; D uncertain. V was trimmed by 0 bases and J by 3 bases, leaving 15 bases between them. Germline V lookup: CDR1 WSHSY, CDR2 SAAADI. The CDR3 contains 16 residues. This CDR3 reads CASSESRHSGYYEQYF. The CDR3 DNA reads TGCGCCAGCAGTGAGTCTAGACACAGTGGGTACTACGAGCAGTACTTC.

This clone appeared a single time. V and J are TRBV5-5 and TRBJ1-1; D is uncertain. CDR3 length equals 16 residues. V was clipped by 4 bases and J by 5 bases, with 21 bases between them. Germline V gives CDR1 SGHKS, CDR2 YYEKEE (reference sequence). In DNA form, the CDR3 reads TGTGCCAGCAGCCCAGCAGGTGGCGGGAAGAGAACTGAAGCTTTCTTT. Translating it yields CASSPAGGGKRTEAFF. The whole variable domain, remainder taken from reference TRBV5-5 and TRBJ1-1, is DAGVTQSPTHLIKTRGQQVTLRCSPISGHKSVSWYQQVLGQGPQFIFQYYEKEERGRGNFPDRFSARQFPNYSSELNVNALLLGDSALYLCASSPAGGGKRTEAFFGQGTRLTVV.

This chain uses TRBV5-1 with TRBJ1-6, with TRBD1 matching over 7 bases. V dropped 2 bases and J dropped 7; count of bases not matched to a gene: 9. CDR1 and CDR2 (germline): SGHRS, YFSETQ. CDR3 length: 16 residues. Here the CDR3 DNA reads TGCGCCAGCAGCTTAACGGGACAGTGGGGAAATTCACCCCTCCACTTT. Translation: CASSLTGQWGNSPLHF.

The CDR3 here is CASSLTGVTGFYEQYF. For the CDR3, the DNA is TGTGCCAGCAGCTTGACGGGGGTGACAGGGTTCTACGAGCAGTACTTC. The chain carries TRBV11-2 and TRBJ2-7; D may be TRBD1 (7 bases). Trimming took 3 bases from V and 3 from J, leaving 18 bases between them. The germline CDR1 and CDR2 sequences are SGHAT and FQNNGV. The CDR3 has 16 amino acids.

The rearrangement links TRBV6-6 to TRBJ2-2, with D hard to call. The CDR3 consists of 15 residues. The V gene lost 3 bases and the J gene lost 1 base, with 9 bases spanning the gap. Per the germline V gene, CDR1 is MNHNY and CDR2 is SVGAGI (reference sequence). CDR3 sequence reads: CASSYKQMNTGELFF. The CDR3 nucleotides are TGTGCCAGCAGTTATAAACAAATGAACACCGGGGAGCTGTTTTTT.

This chain joins TRBV5-1 and TRBJ2-7; tentatively, D is TRBD1 (6 bases). Germline CDR1 is SGHRS and CDR2 is YFSETQ. The length of the CDR3 is 13 residues. V was shortened by 0 bases and J by 5 bases, with 9 bases between the two germline ends. CDR3 sequence: CASSLGQVDEQYF. Written as DNA, the CDR3 is TGCGCCAGCAGCTTGGGACAGGTAGACGAGCAGTACTTC.

This chain links TRBV5-1 with TRBJ2-7; unclear D gene. The CDR3 is 13 amino acids. CDR1 and CDR2 from the germline V gene are SGHRS and YFSETQ. V shed 0 bases and J shed 3 bases, with 7 bases lying between them. The chain's CDR3 is CASSLERDYEQYF. For the CDR3, the DNA is TGCGCCAGCAGCTTGGAACGAGACTACGAGCAGTACTTC.

J is TRBJ1-2 and V is TRBV18; 9 bases map to TRBD1. Germline assignment: CDR1 KGHSH and CDR2 LQKENI. This CDR3 contains 19 residues. The V gene end was trimmed by 3 bases and the J gene end by 4 bases; junction bases not matched to a gene: 18. CDR3 loop: CASSPLPGQGPPSFYGYTF. The CDR3 DNA follows: TGTGCCAGCTCACCTCTTCCGGGACAGGGCCCTCCATCCTTCTATGGCTACACCTTC.